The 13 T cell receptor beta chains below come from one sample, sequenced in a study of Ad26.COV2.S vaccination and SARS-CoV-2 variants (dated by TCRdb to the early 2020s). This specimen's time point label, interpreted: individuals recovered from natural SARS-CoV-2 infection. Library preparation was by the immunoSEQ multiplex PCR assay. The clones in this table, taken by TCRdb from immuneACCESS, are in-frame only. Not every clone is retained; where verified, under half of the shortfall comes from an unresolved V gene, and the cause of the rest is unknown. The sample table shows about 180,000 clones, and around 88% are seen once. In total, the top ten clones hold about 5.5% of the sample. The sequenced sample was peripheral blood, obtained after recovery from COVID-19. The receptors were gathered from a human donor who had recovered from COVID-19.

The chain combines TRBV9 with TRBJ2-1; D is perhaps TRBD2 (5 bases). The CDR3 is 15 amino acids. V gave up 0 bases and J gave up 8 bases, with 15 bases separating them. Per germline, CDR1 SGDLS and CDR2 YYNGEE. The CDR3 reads CASSVEAVQRYEQFF. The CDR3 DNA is TGTGCCAGCAGCGTAGAAGCGGTCCAAAGATATGAGCAGTTCTTC.

This CDR3 is CAISSGLGSSTDTQYF. CDR3 bases: TGTGCCATCAGTTCAGGACTAGGATCAAGCACAGATACGCAGTATTTT. The chain couples TRBV10-3 to TRBJ2-3; TRBD2 matches at 7 bases. The CDR3 loop spans 16 amino acids. V gave up 5 bases and J gave up 0 bases; unmatched junction bases: 8. Germline assignment: CDR1 ENHRY and CDR2 SYGVKD.

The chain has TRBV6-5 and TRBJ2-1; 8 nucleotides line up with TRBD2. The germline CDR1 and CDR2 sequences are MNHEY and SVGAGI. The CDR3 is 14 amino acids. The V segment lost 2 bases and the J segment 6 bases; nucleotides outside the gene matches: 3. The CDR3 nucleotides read TGTGCCAGCAGTTACCCGGGAGGGCCCAATGAGCAGTTCTTC. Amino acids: CASSYPGGPNEQFF.

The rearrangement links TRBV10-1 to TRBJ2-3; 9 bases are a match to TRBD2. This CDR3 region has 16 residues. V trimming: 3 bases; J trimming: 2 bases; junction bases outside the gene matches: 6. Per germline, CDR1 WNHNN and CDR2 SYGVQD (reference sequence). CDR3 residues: CASSELAGGHTDTQYF. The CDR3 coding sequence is TGCGCCAGCAGTGAACTGGCGGGAGGGCACACAGATACGCAGTATTTT.

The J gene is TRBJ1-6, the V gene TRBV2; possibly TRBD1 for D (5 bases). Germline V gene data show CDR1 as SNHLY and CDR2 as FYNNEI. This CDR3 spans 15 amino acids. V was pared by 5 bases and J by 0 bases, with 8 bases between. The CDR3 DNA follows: TGTGCCAGCAGTACGGGGGGCTCCTATAATTCACCCCTCCACTTT. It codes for CASSTGGSYNSPLHF.

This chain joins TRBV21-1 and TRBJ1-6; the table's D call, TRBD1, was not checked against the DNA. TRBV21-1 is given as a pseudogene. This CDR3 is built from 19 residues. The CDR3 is CASSNRGQQGSSYNSPLHF. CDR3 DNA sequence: TGTGCCAGCAGCAACCGGGGACAGCAGGGGAGCTCCTATAATTCACCCCTCCACTTT.

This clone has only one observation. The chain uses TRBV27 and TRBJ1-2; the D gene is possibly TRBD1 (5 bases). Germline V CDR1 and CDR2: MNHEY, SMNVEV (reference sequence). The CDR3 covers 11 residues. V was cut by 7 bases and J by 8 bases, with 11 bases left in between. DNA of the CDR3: TGTGCCAGCACGGGGGGTGAAGGCTACACCTTC. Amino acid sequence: CASTGGEGYTF.

The CDR3 region is CASSSGGPYNEQFF. The CDR3 nucleotides are TGTGCCAGCAGCTCGGGGGGGCCTTACAATGAGCAGTTCTTC. This sequence joins TRBV9 and TRBJ2-1, with 8 bases aligning to TRBD2. The CDR3 is 14 amino acids. In germline, CDR1 is SGDLS, CDR2 YYNGEE. J was trimmed by 4 bases and V by 4 bases; bases with no gene match: 4. The whole variable domain, remainder taken from reference TRBV9 and TRBJ2-1, is DSGVTQTPKHLITATGQRVTLRCSPRSGDLSVYWYQQSLDQGLQFLIQYYNGEERAKGNILERFSAQQFPDLHSELNLSSLELGDSALYFCASSSGGPYNEQFFGPGTRLTVL.

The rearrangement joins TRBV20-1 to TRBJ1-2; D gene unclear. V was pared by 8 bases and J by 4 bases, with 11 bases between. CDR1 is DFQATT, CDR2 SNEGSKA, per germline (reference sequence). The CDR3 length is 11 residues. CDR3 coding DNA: TGCAGTTCCTCCATACTCTATGGCTACACCTTC. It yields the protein CSSSILYGYTF.

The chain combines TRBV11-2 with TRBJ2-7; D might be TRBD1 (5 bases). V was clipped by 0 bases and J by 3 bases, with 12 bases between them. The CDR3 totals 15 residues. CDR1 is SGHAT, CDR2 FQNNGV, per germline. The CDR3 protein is CASSLDPGHLYEQYF. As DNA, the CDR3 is TGTGCCAGCAGCTTAGACCCCGGACACCTCTACGAGCAGTACTTC.

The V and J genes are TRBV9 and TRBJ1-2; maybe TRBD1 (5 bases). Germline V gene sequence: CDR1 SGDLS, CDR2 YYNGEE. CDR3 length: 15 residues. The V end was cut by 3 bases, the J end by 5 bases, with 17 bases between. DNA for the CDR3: TGTGCCAGCAGCGCGGACACCACACGAGGGTATGGCTACACCTTC. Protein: CASSADTTRGYGYTF.

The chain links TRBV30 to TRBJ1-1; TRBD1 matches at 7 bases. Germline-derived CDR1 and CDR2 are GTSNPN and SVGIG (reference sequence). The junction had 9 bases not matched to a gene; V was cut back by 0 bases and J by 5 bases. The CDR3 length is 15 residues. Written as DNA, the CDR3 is TGTGCCTGGAGTGTGCCAAGGGGGCCTTTGACTGAAGCTTTCTTT. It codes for CAWSVPRGPLTEAFF.

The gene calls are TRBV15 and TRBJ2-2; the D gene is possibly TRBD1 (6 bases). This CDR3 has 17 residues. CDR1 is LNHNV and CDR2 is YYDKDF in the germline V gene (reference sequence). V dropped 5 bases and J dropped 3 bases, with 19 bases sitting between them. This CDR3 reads CATSSPLEYRDTGELFF. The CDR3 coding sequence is TGTGCCACCAGCTCCCCCTTGGAATACAGGGACACCGGGGAGCTGTTTTTT.